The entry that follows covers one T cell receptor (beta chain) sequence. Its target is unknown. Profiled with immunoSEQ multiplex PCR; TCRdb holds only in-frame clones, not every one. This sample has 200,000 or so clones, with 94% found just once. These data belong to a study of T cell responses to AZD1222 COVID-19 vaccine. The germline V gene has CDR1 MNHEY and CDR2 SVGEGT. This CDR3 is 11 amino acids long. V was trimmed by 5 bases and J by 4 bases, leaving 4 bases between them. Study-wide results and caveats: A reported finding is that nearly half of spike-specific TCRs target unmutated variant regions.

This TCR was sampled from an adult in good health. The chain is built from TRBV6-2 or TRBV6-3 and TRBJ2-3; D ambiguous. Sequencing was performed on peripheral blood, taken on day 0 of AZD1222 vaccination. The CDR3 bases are TGTGCCAGCAGTCCAGCAGATACGCAGTATTTT. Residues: CASSPADTQYF.